This T cell receptor (beta chain) was identified during a study of blood T cell repertoires in COVID-19. Resolution of symptoms, clearance, or two negative PCRs was present in recovered Cohort 3 donors. Per the study methods: Counts of nucleated cells, estimated from reference gene primer amplification, were obtained. This table comes from immunoSEQ multiplex PCR, and its TCRdb copy is limited to in-frame clones, with some not included. The V and J calls and clone size were taken over from that table, and D and trimming were inferred from the DNA. The sample records 140,000 to 150,000 clones, 75% to 90% being singletons. Germline CDR1 and CDR2: LGHNA and YSLEER. The CDR3 contains 16 residues. The ends lost 4 bases at V and 3 bases at J; junction bases unmatched: 8.

This TCR came from a man aged 45-65 years who had recovered from COVID-19. The sample was PBMCs or T cells enriched from blood (not recorded which). V gene TRBV4-3 combines with J gene TRBJ2-2, with 7 nucleotides matching TRBD1. This CDR3 is CASSRRQGRDTGELFF. Here the CDR3 DNA reads TGCGCCAGCAGCCGACGACAGGGACGGGACACCGGGGAGCTGTTTTTT.